This is a list of T cell receptor beta chains from one sample in a study of CD8+ T cells in alopecia areata. Method: immunoSEQ multiplex PCR; TCRdb's copy keeps in-frame clones and lacks some. Here the sample spans about 200,000 clones, roughly 64% being singletons. Material: CD4+ T cells sorted from blood, obtained at week 24, from a patient treated with tofacitinib. The receptors shown here come from a human donor with alopecia areata. CDR3s leave out the opening cysteine and the closing phenylalanine or tryptophan. A row's size may be missing; if present it is once, few, many or a size class.

v_gene | abundance | CDR3aa
TRBV6-5 | - | ASSPQRMNTEAF
TRBV11-2 | - | ASSFPSTTDTQY
TRBV19 | - | ASSIDGQAATGQF
TRBV29-1 | few | SVTQDRVGGYT
TRBV7-2 | - | ASSLVGALGSKNIQY
TRBV30 | once | AAQKQGKSGYT
TRBV27 | once | ASSSHQQGEQY
TRBV5-1 | - | ASASGGHTDTQY
TRBV7-6 | - | ASSPTRGPASEQY
TRBV5-1 | - | ASSRTSPDTQY
TRBV7-2 | few | ASSVSGTIQF